This T cell receptor beta chain was sequenced for a study of cytomegalovirus exposure and HLA in healthy donors. Overall study findings and caveats: Indistinguishable V segments, including TRBV6-2 and TRBV6-3, were excluded. A link between a missense DCLRE1C variant and TCR beta V- and J-gene trimming emerged from a later analysis. A prior analysis recorded that most TCR beta V segments were productive about 87% or about 30% of the time.

With regard to this clone: Its antigen is currently unknown.

The donors were healthy bone marrow donors. The CDR3 runs 16 residues. Per germline, CDR1 LGHNA and CDR2 YSLEER. The V gene lost 3 bases and the J gene lost 4 bases, with 17 bases spanning the gap. With 60 Vbeta and 13 Jbeta primers, the PCR was carried out. Clones were read by immunoSEQ multiplex PCR, and TCRdb kept only the in-frame ones, dropping some. The table shows 90,000 to 140,000 clones, with about 80% occurring only once. The sample taken for sequencing was PBMCs. The TCR originated in a man aged 40-49 years in good health and CMV-seropositive. The rearrangement uses TRBV4-3 and TRBJ2-3, with D possibly matching TRBD1 (6 bases). DNA of the CDR3: TGCGCCAGCAGCCAGGGCCTCAAGGGGGACGCAGATACGCAGTATTTT. Amino acids: CASSQGLKGDADTQYF.